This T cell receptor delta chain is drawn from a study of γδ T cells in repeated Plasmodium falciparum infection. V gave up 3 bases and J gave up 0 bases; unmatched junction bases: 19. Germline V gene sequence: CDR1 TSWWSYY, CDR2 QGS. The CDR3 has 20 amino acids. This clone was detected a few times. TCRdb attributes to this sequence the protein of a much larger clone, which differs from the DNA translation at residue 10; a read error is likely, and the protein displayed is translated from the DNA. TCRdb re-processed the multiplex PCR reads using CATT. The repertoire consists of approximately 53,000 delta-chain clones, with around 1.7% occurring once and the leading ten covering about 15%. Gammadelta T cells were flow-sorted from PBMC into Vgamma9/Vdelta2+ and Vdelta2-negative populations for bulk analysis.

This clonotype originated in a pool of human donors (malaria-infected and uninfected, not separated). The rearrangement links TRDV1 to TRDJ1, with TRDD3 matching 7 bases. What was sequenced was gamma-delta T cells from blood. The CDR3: CALGDPSWGHPRGYTDKLIF. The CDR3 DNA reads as TGTGCTCTTGGGGACCCAAGCTGGGGGCACCCCCGGGGGTACACCGATAAACTCATCTTT.